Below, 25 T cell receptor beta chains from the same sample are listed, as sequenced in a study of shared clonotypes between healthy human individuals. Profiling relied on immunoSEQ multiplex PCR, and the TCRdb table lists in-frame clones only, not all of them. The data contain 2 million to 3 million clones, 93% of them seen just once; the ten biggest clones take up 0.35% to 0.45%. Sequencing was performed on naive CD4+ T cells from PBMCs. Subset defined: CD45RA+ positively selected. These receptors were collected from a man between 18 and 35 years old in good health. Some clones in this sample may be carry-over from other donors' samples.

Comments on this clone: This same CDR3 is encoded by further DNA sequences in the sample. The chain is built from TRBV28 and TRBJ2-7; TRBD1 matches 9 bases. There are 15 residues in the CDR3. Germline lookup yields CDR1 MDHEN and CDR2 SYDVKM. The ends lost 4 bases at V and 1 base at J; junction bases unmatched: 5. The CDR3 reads CASSSPGQGSYEQYF. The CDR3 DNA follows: TGTGCCAGCAGTTCCCCCGGACAGGGGTCCTACGAGCAGTACTTC.

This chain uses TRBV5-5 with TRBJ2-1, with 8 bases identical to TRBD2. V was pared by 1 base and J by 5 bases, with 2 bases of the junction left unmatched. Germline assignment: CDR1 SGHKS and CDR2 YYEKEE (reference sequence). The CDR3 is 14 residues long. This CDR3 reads CASSLLSGDNEQFF. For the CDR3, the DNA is TGTGCCAGCAGCTTGCTTAGCGGGGACAATGAGCAGTTCTTC.

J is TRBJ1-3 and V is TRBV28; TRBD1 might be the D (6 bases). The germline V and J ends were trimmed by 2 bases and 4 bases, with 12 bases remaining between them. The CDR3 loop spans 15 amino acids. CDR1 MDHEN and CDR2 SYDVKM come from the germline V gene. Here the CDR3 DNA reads TGTGCCAGCAGTTTAGCGGGACAACTAGGAAACACCATATATTTT. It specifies CASSLAGQLGNTIYF.

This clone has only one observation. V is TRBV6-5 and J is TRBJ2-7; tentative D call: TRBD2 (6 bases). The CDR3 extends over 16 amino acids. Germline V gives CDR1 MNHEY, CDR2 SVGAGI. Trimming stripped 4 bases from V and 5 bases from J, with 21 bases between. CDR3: CASSFHPQLGSDEQYF. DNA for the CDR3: TGTGCCAGCAGTTTCCACCCTCAGCTCGGGAGCGACGAGCAGTACTTC.

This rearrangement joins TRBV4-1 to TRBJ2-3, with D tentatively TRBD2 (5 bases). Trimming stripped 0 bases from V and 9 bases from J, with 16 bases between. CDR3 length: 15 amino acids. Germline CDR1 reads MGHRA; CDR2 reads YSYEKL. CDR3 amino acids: CASSQDQSVPGTQYF. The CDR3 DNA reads TGCGCCAGCAGCCAAGATCAGAGCGTACCGGGGACGCAGTATTTT.

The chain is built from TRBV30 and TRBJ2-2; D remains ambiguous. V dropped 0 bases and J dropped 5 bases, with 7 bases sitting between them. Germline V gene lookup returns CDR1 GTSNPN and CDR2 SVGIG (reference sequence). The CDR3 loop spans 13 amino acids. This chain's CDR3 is CAWSVALTGELFF. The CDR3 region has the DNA TGTGCCTGGAGTGTGGCGTTAACCGGGGAGCTGTTTTTT.

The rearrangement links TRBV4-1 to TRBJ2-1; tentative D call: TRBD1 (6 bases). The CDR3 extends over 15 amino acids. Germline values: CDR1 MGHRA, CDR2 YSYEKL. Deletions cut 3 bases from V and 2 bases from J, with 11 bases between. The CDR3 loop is CASSQGTGPYNEQFF. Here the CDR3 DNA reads TGCGCCAGCAGCCAGGGCACAGGGCCCTACAATGAGCAGTTCTTC.

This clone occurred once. CDR3 sequence: CASSLGGVGNQPQHF. The CDR3 bases are TGTGCCAGCAGCTTGGGAGGGGTTGGCAATCAGCCCCAGCATTTT. This rearrangement joins TRBV5-6 to TRBJ1-5; a weak D match, TRBD1 (5 bases). Trimming took off 0 bases at V and 2 bases at J, with 9 bases between the two ends. The CDR3 is made up of 15 amino acids. Germline V lookup: CDR1 SGHDT, CDR2 YYEEEE.

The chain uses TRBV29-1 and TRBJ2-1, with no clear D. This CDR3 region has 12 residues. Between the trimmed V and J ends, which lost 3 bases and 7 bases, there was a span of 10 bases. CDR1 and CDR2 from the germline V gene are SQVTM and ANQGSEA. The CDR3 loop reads CSVDRQANEQFF. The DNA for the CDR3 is TGCAGCGTTGACAGGCAGGCTAATGAGCAGTTCTTC.

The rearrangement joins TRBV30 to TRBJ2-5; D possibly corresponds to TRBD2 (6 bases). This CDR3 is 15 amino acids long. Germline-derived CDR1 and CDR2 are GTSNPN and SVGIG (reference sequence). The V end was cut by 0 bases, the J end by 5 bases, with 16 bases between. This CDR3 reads CAWSVGAGGWETQYF. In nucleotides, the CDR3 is TGTGCCTGGAGTGTAGGTGCCGGGGGTTGGGAGACCCAGTACTTC.

CDR3 amino acids: CASSLLGQGDSPLHF. DNA of the CDR3: TGTGCCAGCAGTTTACTGGGACAGGGGGACTCACCCCTCCACTTT. The chain links TRBV6-5 to TRBJ1-6, with 11 bases matching TRBD1. Germline V gene data show CDR1 as MNHEY and CDR2 as SVGAGI. This CDR3 has 15 amino acids. Trimming at V came to 4 bases and at J to 10 bases, leaving 6 bases not matched to a gene.

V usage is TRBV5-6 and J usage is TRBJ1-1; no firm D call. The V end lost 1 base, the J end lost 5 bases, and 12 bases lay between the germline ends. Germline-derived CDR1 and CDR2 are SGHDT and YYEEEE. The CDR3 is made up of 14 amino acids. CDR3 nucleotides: TGTGCCAGCAGCTTGTGGGCGGGTCGGACTGAAGCTTTCTTT. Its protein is CASSLWAGRTEAFF.

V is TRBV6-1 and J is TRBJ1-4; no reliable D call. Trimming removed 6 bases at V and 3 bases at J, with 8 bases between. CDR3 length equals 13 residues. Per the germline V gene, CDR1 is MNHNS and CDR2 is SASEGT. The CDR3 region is CASRGIANEKLFF. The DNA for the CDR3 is TGTGCCAGCAGGGGCATTGCTAATGAAAAACTGTTTTTT.

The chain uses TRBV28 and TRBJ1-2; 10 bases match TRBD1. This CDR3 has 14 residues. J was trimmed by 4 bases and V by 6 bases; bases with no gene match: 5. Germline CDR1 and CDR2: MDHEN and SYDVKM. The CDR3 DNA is TGTGCCAGCAGACGGACAGGGGGTCTCTATGGCTACACCTTC. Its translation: CASRRTGGLYGYTF.

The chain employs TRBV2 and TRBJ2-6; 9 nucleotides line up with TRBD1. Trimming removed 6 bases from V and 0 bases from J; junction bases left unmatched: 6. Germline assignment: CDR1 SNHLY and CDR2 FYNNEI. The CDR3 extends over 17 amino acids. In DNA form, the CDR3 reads TGTGCCAGCAGCGGGACAGGGTCCCCCTCTGGGGCCAACGTCCTGACTTTC. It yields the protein CASSGTGSPSGANVLTF.

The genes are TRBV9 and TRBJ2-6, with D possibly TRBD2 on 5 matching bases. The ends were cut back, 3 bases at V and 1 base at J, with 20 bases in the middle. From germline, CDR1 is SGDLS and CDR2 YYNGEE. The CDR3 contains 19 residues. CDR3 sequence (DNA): TGTGCCAGCAGCGGGGTAGGAGGTCTCTGGGGATCTGGGGCCAACGTCCTGACTTTC. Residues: CASSGVGGLWGSGANVLTF.

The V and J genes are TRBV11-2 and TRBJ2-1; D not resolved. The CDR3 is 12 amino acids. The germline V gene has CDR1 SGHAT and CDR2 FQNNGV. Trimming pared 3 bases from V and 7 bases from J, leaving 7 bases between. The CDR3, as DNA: TGTGCCAGCAGCTTTTGGCGAAATGAGCAGTTCTTC. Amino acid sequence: CASSFWRNEQFF.

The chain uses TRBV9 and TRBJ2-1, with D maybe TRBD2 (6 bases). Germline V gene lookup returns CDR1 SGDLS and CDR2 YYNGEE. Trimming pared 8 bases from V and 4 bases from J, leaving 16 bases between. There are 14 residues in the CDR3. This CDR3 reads CASRGSGAYNEQFF. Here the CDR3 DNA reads TGTGCCAGTAGGGGTAGCGGAGCTTACAATGAGCAGTTCTTC.

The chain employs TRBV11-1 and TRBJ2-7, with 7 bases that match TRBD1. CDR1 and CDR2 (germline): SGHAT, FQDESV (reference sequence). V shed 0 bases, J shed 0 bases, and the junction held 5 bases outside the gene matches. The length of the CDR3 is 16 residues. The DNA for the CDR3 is TGTGCCAGCAGCTTAGCAGGGGGCTCCCCCTCCTACGAGCAGTACTTC. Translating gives CASSLAGGSPSYEQYF.

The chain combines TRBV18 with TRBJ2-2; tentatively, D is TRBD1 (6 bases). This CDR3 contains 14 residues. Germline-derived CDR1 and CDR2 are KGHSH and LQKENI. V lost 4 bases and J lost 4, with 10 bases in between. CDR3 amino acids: CASSRGTSTGELFF. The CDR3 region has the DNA TGTGCCAGCTCACGGGGGACATCCACCGGGGAGCTGTTTTTT.

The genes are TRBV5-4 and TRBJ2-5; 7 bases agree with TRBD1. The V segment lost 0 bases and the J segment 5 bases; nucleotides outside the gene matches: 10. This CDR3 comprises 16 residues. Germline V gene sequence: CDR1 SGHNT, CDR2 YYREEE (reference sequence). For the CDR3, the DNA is TGTGCCAGCAGCTTGGGTCCCGACAGGGTTTACGAGACCCAGTACTTC. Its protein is CASSLGPDRVYETQYF.

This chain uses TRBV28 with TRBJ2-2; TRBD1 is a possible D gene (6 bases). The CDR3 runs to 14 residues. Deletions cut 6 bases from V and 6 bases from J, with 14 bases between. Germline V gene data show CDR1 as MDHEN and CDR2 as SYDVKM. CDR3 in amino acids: CASSRRQAPGELFF. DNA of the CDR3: TGTGCCAGCAGCCGACGACAGGCCCCCGGGGAGCTGTTTTTT.

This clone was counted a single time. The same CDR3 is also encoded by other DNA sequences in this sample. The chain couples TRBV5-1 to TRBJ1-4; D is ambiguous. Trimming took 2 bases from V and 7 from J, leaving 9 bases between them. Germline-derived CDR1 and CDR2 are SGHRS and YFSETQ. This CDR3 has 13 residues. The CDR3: CASSFAGGEKLFF. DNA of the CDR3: TGCGCCAGCAGCTTCGCGGGCGGTGAAAAACTGTTTTTT.

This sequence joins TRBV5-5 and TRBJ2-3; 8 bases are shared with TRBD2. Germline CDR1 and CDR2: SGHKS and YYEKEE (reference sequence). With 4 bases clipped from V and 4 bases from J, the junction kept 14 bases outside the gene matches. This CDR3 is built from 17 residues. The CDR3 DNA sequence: TGTGCCAGCAGCCCCCACGGGCGGGAGGCCTATGCAGATACGCAGTATTTT. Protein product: CASSPHGREAYADTQYF.

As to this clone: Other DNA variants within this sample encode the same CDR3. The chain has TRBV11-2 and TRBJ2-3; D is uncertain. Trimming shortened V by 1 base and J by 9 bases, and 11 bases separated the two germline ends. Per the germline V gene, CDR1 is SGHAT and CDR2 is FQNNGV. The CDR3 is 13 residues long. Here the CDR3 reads CASSLGSGTTQYF. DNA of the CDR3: TGTGCCAGCAGCTTAGGTTCAGGCACAACGCAGTATTTT.